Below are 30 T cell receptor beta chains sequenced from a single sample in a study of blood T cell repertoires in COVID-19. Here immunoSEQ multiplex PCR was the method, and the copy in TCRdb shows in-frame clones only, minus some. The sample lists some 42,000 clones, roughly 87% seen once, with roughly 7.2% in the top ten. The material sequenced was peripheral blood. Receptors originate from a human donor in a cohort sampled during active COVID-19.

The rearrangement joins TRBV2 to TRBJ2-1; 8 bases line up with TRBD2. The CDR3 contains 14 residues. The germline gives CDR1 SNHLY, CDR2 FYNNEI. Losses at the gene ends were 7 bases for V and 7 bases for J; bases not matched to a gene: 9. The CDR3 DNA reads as TGTGCCAGCACCCTCCAGCGGGGGACGAATGAGCAGTTCTTC. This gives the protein CASTLQRGTNEQFF.

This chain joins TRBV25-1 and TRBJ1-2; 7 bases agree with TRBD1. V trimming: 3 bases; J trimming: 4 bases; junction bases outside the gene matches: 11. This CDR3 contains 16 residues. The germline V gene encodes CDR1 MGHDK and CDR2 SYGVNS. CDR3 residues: CASSDPPGGIVYGYTF. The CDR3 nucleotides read TGTGCCAGCAGTGACCCTCCAGGGGGGATTGTCTATGGCTACACCTTC.

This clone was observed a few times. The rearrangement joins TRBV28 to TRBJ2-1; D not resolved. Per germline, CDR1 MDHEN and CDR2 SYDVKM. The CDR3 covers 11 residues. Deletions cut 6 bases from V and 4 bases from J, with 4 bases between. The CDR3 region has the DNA TGTGCCAGCAGACTTTACAATGAGCAGTTCTTC. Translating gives CASRLYNEQFF.

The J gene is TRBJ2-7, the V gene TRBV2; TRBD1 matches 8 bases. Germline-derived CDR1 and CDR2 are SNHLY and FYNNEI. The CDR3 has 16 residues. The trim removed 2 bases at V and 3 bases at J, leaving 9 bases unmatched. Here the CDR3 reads CASSERGRQGIYEQYF. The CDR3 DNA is TGTGCCAGCAGTGAAAGGGGTAGACAGGGGATCTACGAGCAGTACTTC.

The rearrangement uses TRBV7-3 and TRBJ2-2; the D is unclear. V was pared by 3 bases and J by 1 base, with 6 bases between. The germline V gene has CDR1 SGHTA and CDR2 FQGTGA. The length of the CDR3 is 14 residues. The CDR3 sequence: CASSFNRNTGELFF. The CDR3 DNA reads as TGTGCCAGCAGCTTTAACAGGAACACCGGGGAGCTGTTTTTT.

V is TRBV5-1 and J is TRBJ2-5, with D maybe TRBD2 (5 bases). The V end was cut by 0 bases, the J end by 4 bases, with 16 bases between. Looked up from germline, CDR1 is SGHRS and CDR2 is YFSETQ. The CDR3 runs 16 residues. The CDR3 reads CASSLGGGRSGETQYF. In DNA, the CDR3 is TGCGCCAGCAGCTTGGGTGGAGGACGCTCCGGAGAGACCCAGTACTTC.

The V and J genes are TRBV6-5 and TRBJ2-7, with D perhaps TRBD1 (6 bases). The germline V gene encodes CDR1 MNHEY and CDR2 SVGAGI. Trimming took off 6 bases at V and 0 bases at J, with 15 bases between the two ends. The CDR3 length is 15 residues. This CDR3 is CASRKPQGASYEQYF. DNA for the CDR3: TGTGCCAGCAGAAAACCACAGGGAGCCTCCTACGAGCAGTACTTC.

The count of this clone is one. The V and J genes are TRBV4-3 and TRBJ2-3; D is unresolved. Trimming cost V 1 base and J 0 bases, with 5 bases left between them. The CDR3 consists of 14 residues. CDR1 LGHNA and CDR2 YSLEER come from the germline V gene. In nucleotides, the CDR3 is TGCGCCAGCAGCCAAGGGAGTAGCACAGATACGCAGTATTTT. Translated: CASSQGSSTDTQYF.

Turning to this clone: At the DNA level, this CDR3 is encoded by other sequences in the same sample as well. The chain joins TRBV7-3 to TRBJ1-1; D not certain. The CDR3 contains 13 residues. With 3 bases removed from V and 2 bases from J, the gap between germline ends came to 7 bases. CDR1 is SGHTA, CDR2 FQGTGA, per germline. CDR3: CASSLEVNTEAFF. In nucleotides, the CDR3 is TGTGCCAGCAGCTTGGAGGTAAACACTGAAGCTTTCTTT.

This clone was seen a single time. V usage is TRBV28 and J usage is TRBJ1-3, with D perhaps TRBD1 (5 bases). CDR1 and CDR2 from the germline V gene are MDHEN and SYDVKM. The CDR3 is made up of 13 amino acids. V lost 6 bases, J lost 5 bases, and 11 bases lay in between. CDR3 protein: CASRAGLRNTIYF. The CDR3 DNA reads TGTGCCAGCAGGGCGGGACTAAGAAACACCATATATTTT. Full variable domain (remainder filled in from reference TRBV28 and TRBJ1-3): DVKVTQSSRYLVKRTGEKVFLECVQDMDHENMFWYRQDPGLGLRLIYFSYDVKMKEKGDIPEGYSVSREKKERFSLILESASTNQTSMYLCASRAGLRNTIYFGEGSWLTVV.

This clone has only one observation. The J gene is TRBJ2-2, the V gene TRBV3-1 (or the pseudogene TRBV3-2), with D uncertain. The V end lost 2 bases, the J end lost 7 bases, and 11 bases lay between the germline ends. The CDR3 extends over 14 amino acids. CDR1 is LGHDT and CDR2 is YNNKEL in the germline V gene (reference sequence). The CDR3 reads CASSQRSGIGELFF. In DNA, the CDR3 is TGTGCCAGCAGCCAACGCTCGGGTATCGGGGAGCTGTTTTTT.

The CDR3 DNA sequence: TGCAGCGCAAATTTAGTCGGAGAGACCCAGTACTTC. Amino acids: CSANLVGETQYF. The rearrangement joins TRBV29-1 to TRBJ2-5; D is ambiguous. The germline CDR1 and CDR2 sequences are SQVTM and ANQGSEA. The germline V and J ends were trimmed by 7 bases and 4 bases, with 13 bases remaining between them. The CDR3 loop spans 12 amino acids.

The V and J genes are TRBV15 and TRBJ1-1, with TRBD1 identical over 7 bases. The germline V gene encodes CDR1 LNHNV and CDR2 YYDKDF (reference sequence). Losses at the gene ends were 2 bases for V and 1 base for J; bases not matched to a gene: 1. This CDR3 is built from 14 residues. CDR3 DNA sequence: TGTGCCACCAGCAGACGACAGGGGAACACTGAAGCTTTCTTT. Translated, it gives CATSRRQGNTEAFF.

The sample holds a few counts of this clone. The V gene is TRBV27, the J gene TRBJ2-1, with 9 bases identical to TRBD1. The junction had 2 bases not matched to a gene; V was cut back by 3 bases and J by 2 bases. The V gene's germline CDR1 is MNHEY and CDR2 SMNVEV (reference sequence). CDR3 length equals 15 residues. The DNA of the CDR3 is TGTGCCAGCAGTTTCCGACAGGGGGCCTACAATGAGCAGTTCTTC. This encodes CASSFRQGAYNEQFF.

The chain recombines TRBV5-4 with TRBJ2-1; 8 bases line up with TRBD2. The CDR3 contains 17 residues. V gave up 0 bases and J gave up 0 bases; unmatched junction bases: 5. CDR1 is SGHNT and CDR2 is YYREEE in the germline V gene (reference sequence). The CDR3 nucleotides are TGTGCCAGCAGCTTGGCGGCGGGGGGCCGCTCCTACAATGAGCAGTTCTTC. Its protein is CASSLAAGGRSYNEQFF.

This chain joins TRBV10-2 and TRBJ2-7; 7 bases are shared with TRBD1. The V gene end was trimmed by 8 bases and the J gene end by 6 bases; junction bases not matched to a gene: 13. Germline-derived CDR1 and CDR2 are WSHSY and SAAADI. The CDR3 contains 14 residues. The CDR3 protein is CASGLGTERSEQYF. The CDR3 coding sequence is TGCGCCAGCGGATTAGGGACAGAGAGAAGCGAGCAGTACTTC.

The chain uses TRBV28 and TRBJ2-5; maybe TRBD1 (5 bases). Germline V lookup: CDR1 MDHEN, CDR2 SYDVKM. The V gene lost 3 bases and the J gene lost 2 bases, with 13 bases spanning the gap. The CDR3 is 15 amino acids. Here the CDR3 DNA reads TGTGCCAGCAGTTTTACAGGAACGATTCAAGAGACCCAGTACTTC. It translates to CASSFTGTIQETQYF.

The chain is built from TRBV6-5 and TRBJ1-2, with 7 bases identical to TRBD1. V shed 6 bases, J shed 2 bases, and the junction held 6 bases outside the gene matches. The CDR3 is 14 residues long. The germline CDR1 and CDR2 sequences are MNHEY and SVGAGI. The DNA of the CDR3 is TGTGCCAGCAGCCGTCAGGGGGACAACTATGGCTACACCTTC. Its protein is CASSRQGDNYGYTF.

DNA of the CDR3: TGTGCCAGCAGTTACTCCGTGTTGGGACTGCTGAACACTGAAGCTTTCTTT. Encoded protein: CASSYSVLGLLNTEAFF. J is TRBJ1-1 and V is TRBV6-2 or TRBV6-3; D is perhaps TRBD1 (5 bases). The CDR3 runs to 17 residues. Trimming pared 0 bases from V and 0 bases from J, leaving 14 bases between. Germline values: CDR1 MNHEY, CDR2 SVGEGT.

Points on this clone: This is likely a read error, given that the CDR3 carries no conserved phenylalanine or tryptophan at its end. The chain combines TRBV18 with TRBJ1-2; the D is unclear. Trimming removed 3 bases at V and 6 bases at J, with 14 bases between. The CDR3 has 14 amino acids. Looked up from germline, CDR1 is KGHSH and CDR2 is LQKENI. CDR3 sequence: CASSPLETGDGYTL. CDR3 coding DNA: TGTGCCAGCTCACCGTTAGAGACGGGTGATGGCTACACCCTC.

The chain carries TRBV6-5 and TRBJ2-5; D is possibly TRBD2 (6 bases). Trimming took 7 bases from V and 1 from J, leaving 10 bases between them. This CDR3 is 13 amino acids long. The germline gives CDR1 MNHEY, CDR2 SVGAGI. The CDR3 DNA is TGTGCCAGCACCAGGGACTTCCAAGAGACCCAGTACTTC. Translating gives CASTRDFQETQYF.

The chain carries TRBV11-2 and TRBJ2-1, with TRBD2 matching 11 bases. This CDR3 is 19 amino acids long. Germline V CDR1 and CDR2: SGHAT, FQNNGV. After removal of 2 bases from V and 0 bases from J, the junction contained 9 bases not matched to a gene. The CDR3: CASSLSLAGGRSSYNEQFF. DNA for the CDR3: TGTGCCAGCAGCTTATCGCTAGCGGGGGGCCGAAGCTCCTACAATGAGCAGTTCTTC.

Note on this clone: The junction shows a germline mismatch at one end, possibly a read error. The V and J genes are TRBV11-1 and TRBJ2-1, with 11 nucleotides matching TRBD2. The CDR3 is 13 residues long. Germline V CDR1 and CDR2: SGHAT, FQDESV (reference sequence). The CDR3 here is CASSVAGGNEQFF. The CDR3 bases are TGTGCCAGCAGCGTAGCGGGAGGGAATGAGCAGTTCTTC. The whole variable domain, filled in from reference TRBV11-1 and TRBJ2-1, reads EAEVAQSPRYKITEKSQAVAFWCDPISGHATLYWYRQILGQGPELLVQFQDESVVDDSQLPKDRFSAERLKGVDSTLKIQPAELGDSAMYLCASSVAGGNEQFFGPGTRLTVL.

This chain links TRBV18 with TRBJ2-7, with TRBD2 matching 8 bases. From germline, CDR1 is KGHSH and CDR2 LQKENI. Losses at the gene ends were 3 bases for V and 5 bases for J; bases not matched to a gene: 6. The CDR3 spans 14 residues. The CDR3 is CASSPSGRAHEQYF. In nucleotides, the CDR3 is TGTGCCAGCTCACCGTCCGGGAGGGCCCACGAGCAGTACTTC.

Written as DNA, the CDR3 is TGTGCTATAGCGGGGGGCACAGATACGCAGTATTTT. As protein: CAIAGGTDTQYF. The rearrangement uses TRBV30 and TRBJ2-3, with 9 bases fitting TRBD2. The germline gives CDR1 GTSNPN, CDR2 SVGIG (reference sequence). The CDR3 is 12 residues long.

The CDR3 loop reads CASSIVIPYNEQFF. The CDR3 nucleotides read TGTGCCAGTAGTATAGTTATTCCCTACAATGAGCAGTTCTTC. The chain combines TRBV19 with TRBJ2-1; D remains ambiguous. Germline values: CDR1 LNHDA, CDR2 SQIVND (reference sequence). V was clipped by 1 base and J by 2 bases, with 6 bases between them. CDR3 length equals 14 residues.

The CDR3 coding sequence is TGTGCCAGCAGTTCGCCCGACAGGGGAAACACTGAAGCTTTCTTT. It specifies CASSSPDRGNTEAFF. The chain recombines TRBV28 with TRBJ1-1; TRBD1 matches at 8 bases. CDR3 length: 15 amino acids. Germline values: CDR1 MDHEN, CDR2 SYDVKM. Germline trimming cut 4 bases from V and 2 bases from J; bases unmatched to any gene: 6.

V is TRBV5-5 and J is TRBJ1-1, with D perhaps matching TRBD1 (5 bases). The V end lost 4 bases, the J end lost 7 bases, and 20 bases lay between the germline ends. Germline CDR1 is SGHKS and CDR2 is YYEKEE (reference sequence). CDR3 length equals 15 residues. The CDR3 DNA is TGTGCCAGCAGCGCCTGGCGCCCCGGGGGAGATGAAGCTTTCTTT. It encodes CASSAWRPGGDEAFF.

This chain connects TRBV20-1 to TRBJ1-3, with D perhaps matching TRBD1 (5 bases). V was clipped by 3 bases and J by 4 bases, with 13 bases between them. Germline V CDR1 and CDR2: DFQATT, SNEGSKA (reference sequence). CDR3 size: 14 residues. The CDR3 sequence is CSASYQGSGNTIYF. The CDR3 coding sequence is TGCAGTGCTAGTTATCAGGGTTCGGGAAACACCATATATTTT.

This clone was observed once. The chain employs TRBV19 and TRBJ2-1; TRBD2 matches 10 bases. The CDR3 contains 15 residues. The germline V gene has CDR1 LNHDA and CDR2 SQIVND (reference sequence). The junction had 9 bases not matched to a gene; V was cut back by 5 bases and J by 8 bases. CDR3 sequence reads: CASSLSGRARDEQFF. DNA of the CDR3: TGTGCCAGTAGTCTGAGCGGGAGGGCCCGTGATGAGCAGTTCTTC.